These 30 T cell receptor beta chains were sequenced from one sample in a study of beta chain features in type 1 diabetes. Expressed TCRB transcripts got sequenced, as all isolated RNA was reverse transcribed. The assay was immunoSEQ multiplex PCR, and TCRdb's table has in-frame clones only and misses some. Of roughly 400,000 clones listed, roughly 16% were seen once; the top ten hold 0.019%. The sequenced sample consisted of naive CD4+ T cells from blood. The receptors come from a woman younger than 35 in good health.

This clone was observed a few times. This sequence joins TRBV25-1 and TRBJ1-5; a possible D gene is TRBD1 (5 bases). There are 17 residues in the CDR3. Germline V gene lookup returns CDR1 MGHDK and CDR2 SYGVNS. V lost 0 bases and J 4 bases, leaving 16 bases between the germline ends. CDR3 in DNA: TGTGCCAGCAGTGAATATAAACCAGGGCTGGGAAATCAGCCCCAGCATTTT. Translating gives CASSEYKPGLGNQPQHF.

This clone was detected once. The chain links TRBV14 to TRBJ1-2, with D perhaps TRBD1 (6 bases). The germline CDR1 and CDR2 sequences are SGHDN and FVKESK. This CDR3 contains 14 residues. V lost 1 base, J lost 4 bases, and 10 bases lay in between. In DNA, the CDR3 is TGTGCCAGCAGCCAAGCAGGGGCTCCCTATGGCTACACCTTC. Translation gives CASSQAGAPYGYTF.

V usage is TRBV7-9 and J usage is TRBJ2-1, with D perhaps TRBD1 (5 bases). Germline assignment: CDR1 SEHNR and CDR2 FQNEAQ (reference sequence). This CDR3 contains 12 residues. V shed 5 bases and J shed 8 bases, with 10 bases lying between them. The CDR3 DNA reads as TGTGCCAGCAGCAAGGTAGGGGATGAGCAGTTCTTC. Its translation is CASSKVGDEQFF.

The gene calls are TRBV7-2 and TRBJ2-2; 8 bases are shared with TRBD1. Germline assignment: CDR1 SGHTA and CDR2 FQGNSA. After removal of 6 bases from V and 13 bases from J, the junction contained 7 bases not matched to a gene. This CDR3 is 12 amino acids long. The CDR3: CASRPDREALFF. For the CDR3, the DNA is TGTGCCAGCAGACCGGACAGGGAGGCGCTGTTTTTT.

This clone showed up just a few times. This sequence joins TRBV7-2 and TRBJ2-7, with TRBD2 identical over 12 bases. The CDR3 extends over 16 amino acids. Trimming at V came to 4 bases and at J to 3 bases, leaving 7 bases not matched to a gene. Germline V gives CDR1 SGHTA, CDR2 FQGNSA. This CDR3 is CASSSRLLAGGYEQYF. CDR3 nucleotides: TGTGCCAGCAGCTCCCGGTTACTAGCGGGAGGCTACGAGCAGTACTTC.

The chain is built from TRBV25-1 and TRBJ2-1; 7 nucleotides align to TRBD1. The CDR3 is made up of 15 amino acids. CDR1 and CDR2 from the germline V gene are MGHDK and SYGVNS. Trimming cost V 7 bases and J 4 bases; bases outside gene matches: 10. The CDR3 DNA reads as TGTGCCAGCAACCAGGAAGGGACAGCATACAATGAGCAGTTCTTC. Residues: CASNQEGTAYNEQFF. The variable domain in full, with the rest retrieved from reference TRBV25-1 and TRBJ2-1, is EADIYQTPRYLVIGTGKKITLECSQTMGHDKMYWYQQDPGMELHLIHYSYGVNSTEKGDLSSESTVSRIRTEHFPLTLESARPSHTSQYLCASNQEGTAYNEQFFGPGTRLTVL.

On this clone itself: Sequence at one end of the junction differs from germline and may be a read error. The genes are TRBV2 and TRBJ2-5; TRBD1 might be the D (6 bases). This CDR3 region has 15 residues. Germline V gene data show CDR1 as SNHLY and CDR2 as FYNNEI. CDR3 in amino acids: CASREAGTSAETQYF. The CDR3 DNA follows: TGTGCCAGCAGAGAAGCCGGGACATCCGCAGAGACCCAGTACTTC.

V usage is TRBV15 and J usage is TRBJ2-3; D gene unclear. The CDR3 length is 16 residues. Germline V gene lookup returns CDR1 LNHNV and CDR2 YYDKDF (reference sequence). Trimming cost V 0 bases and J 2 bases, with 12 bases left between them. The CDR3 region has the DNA TGTGCCACCAGCAGAGATCCGGCGGAGACCACAGATACGCAGTATTTT. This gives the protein CATSRDPAETTDTQYF.

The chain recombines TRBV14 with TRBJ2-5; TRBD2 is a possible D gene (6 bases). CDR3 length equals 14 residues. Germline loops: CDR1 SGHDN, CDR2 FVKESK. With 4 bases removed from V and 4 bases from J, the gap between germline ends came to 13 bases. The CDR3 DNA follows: TGTGCCAGCAGCCCACTGGACTATCTAGAGACCCAGTACTTC. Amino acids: CASSPLDYLETQYF.

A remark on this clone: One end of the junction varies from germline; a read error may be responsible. CDR3 DNA sequence: TGTGCCAGCAGCCTCTCCGGGACTAGCAATGTGCAGTTCTTC. Its translation is CASSLSGTSNVQFF. The genes are TRBV7-9 and TRBJ2-1, with TRBD2 identical over 9 bases. The CDR3 is 14 amino acids. Germline lookup yields CDR1 SEHNR and CDR2 FQNEAQ (reference sequence).

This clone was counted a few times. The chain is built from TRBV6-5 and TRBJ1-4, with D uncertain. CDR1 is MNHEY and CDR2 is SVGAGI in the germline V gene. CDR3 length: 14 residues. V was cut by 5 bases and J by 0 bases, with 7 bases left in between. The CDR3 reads CASSNRATNEKLFF. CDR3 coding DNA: TGTGCCAGCAGTAACAGAGCAACTAATGAAAAACTGTTTTTT.

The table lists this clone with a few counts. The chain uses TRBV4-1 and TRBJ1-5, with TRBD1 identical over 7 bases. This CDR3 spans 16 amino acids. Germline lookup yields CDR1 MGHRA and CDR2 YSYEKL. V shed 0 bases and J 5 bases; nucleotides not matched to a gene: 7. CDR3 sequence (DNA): TGCGCCAGCAGCCAAGAACCGGGACAGACTTATCAGCCCCAGCATTTT. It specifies CASSQEPGQTYQPQHF.

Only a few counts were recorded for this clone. This CDR3 reads CASSQAGLTGDGRGYTF. CDR3 in DNA: TGTGCCAGCAGCCAGGCTGGACTTACAGGGGACGGTCGCGGCTACACCTTC. The chain employs TRBV4-2 and TRBJ1-2, with 7 bases aligning to TRBD1. The CDR3 has 17 amino acids. Germline V gene lookup returns CDR1 LGHNA and CDR2 YNFKEQ. The V and J ends lost 3 bases and 8 bases, in that order; junction bases with no gene match: 18.

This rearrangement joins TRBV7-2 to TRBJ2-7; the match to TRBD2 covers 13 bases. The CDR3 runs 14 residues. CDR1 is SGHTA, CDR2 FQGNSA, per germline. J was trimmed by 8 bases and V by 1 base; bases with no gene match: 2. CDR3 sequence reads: CASSLGTSGSKQYF. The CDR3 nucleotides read TGTGCCAGCAGCTTAGGGACTAGCGGGAGTAAGCAGTACTTC.

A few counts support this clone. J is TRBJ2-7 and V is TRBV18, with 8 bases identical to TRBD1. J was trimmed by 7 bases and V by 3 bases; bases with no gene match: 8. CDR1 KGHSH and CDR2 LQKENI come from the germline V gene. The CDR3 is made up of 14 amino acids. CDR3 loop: CASSPDKDRVEQYF. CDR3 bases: TGTGCCAGCTCACCGGATAAGGACAGGGTGGAGCAGTACTTC. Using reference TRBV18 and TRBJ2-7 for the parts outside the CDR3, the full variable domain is NAGVMQNPRHLVRRRGQEARLRCSPMKGHSHVYWYRQLPEEGLKFMVYLQKENIIDESGMPKERFSAEFPKEGPSILRIQQVVRGDSAAYFCASSPDKDRVEQYFGPGTRLTVT.

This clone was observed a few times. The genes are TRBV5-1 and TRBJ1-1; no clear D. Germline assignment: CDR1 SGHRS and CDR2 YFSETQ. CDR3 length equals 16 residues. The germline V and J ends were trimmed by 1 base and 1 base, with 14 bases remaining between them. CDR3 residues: CASSLNSAMRNTEAFF. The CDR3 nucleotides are TGCGCCAGCAGCTTGAATTCTGCAATGCGGAACACTGAAGCTTTCTTT.

The CDR3 DNA follows: TGCAGCGTGGATAGCGGGAGAAGTTCGGGTAGCTCCTACGAGCAGTACTTC. It yields the protein CSVDSGRSSGSSYEQYF. The chain combines TRBV29-1 with TRBJ2-7, with 9 bases that match TRBD2. Germline trimming cut 6 bases from V and 0 bases from J; bases unmatched to any gene: 15. Germline CDR1 SQVTM, CDR2 ANQGSEA. This CDR3 is built from 17 residues.

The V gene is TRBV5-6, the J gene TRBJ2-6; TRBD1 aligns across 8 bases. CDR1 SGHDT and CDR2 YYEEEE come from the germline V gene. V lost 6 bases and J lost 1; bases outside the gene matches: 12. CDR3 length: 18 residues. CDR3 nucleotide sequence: TGTGCCAGCACCTACCGGCGGACAGGGATATCTGGGGCCAACGTCCTGACTTTC. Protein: CASTYRRTGISGANVLTF.

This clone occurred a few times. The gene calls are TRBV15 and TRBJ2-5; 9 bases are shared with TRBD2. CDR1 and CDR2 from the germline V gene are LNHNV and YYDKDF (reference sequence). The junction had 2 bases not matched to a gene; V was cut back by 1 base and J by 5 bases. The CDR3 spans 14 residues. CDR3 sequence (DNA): TGTGCCACCAGCAGAGGCGGGAGGGAGGAGACCCAGTACTTC. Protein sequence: CATSRGGREETQYF.

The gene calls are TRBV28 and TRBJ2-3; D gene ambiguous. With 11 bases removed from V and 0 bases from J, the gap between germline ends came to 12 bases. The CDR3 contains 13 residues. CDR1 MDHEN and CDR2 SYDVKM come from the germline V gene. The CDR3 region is CALASSSTDTQYF. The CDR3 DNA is TGTGCCTTAGCCTCCTCTAGCACAGATACGCAGTATTTT.

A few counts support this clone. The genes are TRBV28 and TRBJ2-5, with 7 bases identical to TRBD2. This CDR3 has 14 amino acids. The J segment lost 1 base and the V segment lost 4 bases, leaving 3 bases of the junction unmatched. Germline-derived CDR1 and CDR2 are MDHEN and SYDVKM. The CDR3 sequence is CASSYPSGQETQYF. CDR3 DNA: TGTGCCAGCAGTTATCCTAGCGGCCAAGAGACCCAGTACTTC.

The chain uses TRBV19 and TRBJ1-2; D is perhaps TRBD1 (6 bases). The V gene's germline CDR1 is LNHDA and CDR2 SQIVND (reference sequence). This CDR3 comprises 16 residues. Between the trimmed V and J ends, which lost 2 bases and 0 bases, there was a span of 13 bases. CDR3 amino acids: CASSIRDTGANYGYTF. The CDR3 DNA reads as TGTGCCAGTAGTATACGGGACACCGGAGCTAACTATGGCTACACCTTC.

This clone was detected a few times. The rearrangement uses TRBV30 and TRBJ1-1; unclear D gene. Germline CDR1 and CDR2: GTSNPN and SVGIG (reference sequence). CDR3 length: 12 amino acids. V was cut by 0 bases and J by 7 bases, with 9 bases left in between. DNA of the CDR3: TGTGCCTGGAGTGTAAATATCGGTGAAGCTTTCTTT. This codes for CAWSVNIGEAFF.

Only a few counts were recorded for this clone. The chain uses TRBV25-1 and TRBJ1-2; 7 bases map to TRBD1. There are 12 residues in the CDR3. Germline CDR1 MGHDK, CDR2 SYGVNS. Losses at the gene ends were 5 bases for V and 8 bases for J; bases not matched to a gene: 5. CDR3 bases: TGTGCCAGCAGTCAGACAGGGACCGGCTACACCTTC. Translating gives CASSQTGTGYTF.

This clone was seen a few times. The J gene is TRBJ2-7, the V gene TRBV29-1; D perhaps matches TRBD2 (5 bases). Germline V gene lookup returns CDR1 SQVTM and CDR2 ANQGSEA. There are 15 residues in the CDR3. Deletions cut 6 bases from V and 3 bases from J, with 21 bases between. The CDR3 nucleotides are TGCAGCGTGGCTAACAGACTACAGATCAACTACGAGCAGTACTTC. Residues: CSVANRLQINYEQYF.

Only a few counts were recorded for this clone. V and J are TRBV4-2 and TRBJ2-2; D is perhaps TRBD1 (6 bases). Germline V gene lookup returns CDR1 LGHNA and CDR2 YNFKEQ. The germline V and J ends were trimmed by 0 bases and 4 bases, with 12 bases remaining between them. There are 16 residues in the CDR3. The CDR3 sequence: CASSQDPRGTTGELFF. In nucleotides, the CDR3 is TGTGCCAGCAGCCAAGACCCCAGGGGAACCACCGGGGAGCTGTTTTTT.

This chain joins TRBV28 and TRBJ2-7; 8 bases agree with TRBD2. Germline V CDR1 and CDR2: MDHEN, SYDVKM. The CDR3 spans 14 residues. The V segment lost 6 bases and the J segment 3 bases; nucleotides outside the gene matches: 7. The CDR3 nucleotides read TGTGCCAGCAGGAGTACCGGGACTAGCTACGAGCAGTACTTC. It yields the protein CASRSTGTSYEQYF.

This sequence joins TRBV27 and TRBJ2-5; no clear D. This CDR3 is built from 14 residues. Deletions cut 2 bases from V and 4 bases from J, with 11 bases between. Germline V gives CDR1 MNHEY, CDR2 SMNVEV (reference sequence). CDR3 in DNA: TGTGCCAGCAGTTTACGAGGTCCCGGAGAGACCCAGTACTTC. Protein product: CASSLRGPGETQYF.

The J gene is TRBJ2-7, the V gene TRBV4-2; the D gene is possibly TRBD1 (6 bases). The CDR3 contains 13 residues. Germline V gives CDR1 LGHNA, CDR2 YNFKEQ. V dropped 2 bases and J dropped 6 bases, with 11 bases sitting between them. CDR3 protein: CASSQQGLGEQYF. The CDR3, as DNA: TGTGCCAGCAGCCAACAGGGGTTGGGCGAGCAGTACTTC.

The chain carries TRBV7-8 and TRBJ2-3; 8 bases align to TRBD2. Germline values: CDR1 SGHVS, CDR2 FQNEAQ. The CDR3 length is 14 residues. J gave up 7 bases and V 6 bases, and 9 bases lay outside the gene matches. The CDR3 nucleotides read TGTGCCAGCAGGGGAGACGTAGCGGGAAATACGCAGTATTTT. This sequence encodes CASRGDVAGNTQYF.